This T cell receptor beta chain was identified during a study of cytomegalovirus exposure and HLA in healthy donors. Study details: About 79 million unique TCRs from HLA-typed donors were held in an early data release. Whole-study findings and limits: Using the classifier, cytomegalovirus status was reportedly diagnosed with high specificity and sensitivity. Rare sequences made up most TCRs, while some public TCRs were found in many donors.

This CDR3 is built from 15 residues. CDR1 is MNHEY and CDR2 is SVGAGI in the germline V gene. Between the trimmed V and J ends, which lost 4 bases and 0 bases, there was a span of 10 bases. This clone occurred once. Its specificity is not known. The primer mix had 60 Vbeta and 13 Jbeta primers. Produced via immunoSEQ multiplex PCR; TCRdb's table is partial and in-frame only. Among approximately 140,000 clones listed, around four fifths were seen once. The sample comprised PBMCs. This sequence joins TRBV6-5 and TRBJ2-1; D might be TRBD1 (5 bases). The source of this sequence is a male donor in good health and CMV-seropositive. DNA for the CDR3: TGTGCCAGCAGTTCCGGACATAGCTCCTACAATGAGCAGTTCTTC. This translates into CASSSGHSSYNEQFF.